This is a list of T cell receptor beta chains from one sample in a study of shared clonotypes between healthy human individuals. Method: immunoSEQ multiplex PCR; TCRdb's copy keeps in-frame clones and lacks some. The data show 660,000 or so clones, around 96% seen once. The sample comprised naive CD8+ T cells sorted from blood. These receptors were collected from a woman aged 25 to 39 in good health. CDR3s include the opening cysteine and the closing phenylalanine or tryptophan. The D gene is left open where the match is weak. Clone size, where shown, is once, few, many, or a class for clones that have expanded.

d_gene	abundance	v_gene	j_gene	CDR3nt	CDR3aa
.	once	TRBV7-9	TRBJ2-4	TGTGCCAGCAGCCCCCGGGAGTTGAACATTCAGTACTTC	CASSPRELNIQYF
.	few	TRBV28	TRBJ1-1	TGTGCCAGCAGTTTAGGCCGGAACACTGAAGCTTTCTTT	CASSLGRNTEAFF
TRBD1	.	TRBV28	TRBJ1-1	TGTGCCAGCAGTTTGACAGGGCGTACTGAAGCTTTCTTT	CASSLTGRTEAFF
TRBD1	.	TRBV28	TRBJ1-6	TGTGCCAGCAGCAAACCCCTGGACAGGGAAAATAATTCACCCCTCCACTTT	CASSKPLDRENNSPLHF
TRBD2	.	TRBV28	TRBJ2-5	TGTGCCAGCAGTTTAATGGGGGGGGAGACCCAGTACTTC	CASSLMGGETQYF
.	.	TRBV7-8	TRBJ1-5	TGTGCCAGCAGCCAACCGGGACAAGACATGTATAGCAATCAGCCCCAGCATTTT	CASSQPGQDMYSNQPQHF
TRBD2	.	TRBV7-9	TRBJ2-1	TGTGCCAGCAGCTTAGCGCGGGGGAGTAACAATGAGCAGTTCTTC	CASSLARGSNNEQFF
.	.	TRBV7-3	TRBJ2-1	TGTGCCAGCAGCTTAGGGGTATCCCCCTCCTACAATGAGCAGTTCTTC	CASSLGVSPSYNEQFF
.	.	TRBV2	TRBJ2-3	TGTGCCAGCAGTGATTCTAGGTTGGTAGATACGCAGTATTTT	CASSDSRLVDTQYF
TRBD1	.	TRBV5-4	TRBJ2-5	TGTGCCAGCAGCCAGGGGGCGGCAGAGACCCAGTACTTC	CASSQGAAETQYF
.	.	TRBV2	TRBJ1-5	TGTGCCAGCAGTGAATTAACCGGAGGCCATCAGCCCCAGCATTTT	CASSELTGGHQPQHF